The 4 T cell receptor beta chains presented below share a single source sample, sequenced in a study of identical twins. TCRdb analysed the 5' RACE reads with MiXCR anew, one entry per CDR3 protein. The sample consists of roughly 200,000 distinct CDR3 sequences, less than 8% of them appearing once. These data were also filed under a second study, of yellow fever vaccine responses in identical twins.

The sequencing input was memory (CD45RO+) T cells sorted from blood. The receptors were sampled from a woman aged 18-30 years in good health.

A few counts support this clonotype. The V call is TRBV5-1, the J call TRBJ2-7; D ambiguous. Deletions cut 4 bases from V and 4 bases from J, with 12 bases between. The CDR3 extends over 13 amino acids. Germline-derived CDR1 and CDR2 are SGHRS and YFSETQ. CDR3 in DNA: TGCGCCAGCAGCCACGGACCTAAGTACGAGCAGTACTTC. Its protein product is CASSHGPKYEQYF.

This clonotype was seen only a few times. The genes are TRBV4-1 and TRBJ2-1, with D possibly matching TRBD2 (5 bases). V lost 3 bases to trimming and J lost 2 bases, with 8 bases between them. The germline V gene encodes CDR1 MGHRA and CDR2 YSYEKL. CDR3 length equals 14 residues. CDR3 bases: TGCGCCAGCAGCCAGAAGACTACCTACAATGAGCAGTTCTTC. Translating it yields CASSQKTTYNEQFF.

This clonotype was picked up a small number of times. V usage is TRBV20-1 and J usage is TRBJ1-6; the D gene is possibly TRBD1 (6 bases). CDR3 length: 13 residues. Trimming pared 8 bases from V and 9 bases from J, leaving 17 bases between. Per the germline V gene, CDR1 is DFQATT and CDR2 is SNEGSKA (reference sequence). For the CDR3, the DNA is TGCAGTTCGCGGGACAAAGTGGGTTCACCCCTCCACTTT. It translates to CSSRDKVGSPLHF.

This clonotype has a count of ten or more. The CDR3 sequence: CASSSRGLMDTQYF. The CDR3 region has the DNA TGTGCCAGCAGCTCGAGGGGGCTAATGGATACGCAGTATTTT. The J gene is TRBJ2-3, the V gene TRBV5-6, with 7 positions matching TRBD1. The CDR3 has 14 residues. V lost 3 bases and J lost 6; bases outside the gene matches: 7. The germline gives CDR1 SGHDT, CDR2 YYEEEE. Full variable domain (remainder filled in from reference TRBV5-6 and TRBJ2-3): DAGVTQSPTHLIKTRGQQVTLRCSPKSGHDTVSWYQQALGQGPQFIFQYYEEEERQRGNFPDRFSGHQFPNYSSELNVNALLLGDSALYLCASSSRGLMDTQYFGPGTRLTVL.